These 29 T cell receptor beta chains were all obtained from the same sample, sequenced in a study of cytomegalovirus exposure and HLA in healthy donors. Vbeta (60) and Jbeta (13) primers were used in the PCR. Some clones are missing from TCRdb's copy, which holds only in-frame ones; the method was immunoSEQ multiplex PCR. Of fewer than 130,000 clones in the sample, over 60% were seen once. Sequenced input: PBMCs. Receptor source: a woman aged 55-70 years in good health and CMV-seropositive.

In its sample, this clone was seen a few times. The gene calls are TRBV4-2 and TRBJ2-1, with 9 bases aligning to TRBD2. With V trimmed by 1 base and J by 4 bases, 8 bases remained unmatched. This CDR3 is 17 amino acids long. Germline V CDR1 and CDR2: LGHNA, YNFKEQ. CDR3 nucleotides: TGTGCCAGCAGCCAAGCGGTACAGCGGGAGGCTTACAATGAGCAGTTCTTC. It specifies CASSQAVQREAYNEQFF.

In this sample, this clone turned up a few times. This chain uses TRBV7-6 with TRBJ2-2; 8 bases match TRBD2. V lost 5 bases, J lost 6 bases, and 11 bases stayed unmatched. The CDR3 spans 16 residues. Germline values: CDR1 SGHVS, CDR2 FNYEAQ. Written as DNA, the CDR3 is TGTGCCAGCAGCGTAGGTGAGCGGGAGATCGCCGGGGAGCTGTTTTTT. It is translated as CASSVGEREIAGELFF.

This clone has just one count. V is TRBV5-1 and J is TRBJ2-7, with D maybe TRBD1 (6 bases). CDR3 length: 14 amino acids. Germline CDR1 is SGHRS and CDR2 is YFSETQ. V was trimmed by 6 bases and J by 2 bases, leaving 15 bases between them. As DNA, the CDR3 is TGCGCCAGCAAGGCTCGACAGGATACCTACGAGCAGTACTTC. This sequence encodes CASKARQDTYEQYF. Filled out from reference TRBV5-1 and TRBJ2-7, the complete variable domain reads KAGVTQTPRYLIKTRGQQVTLSCSPISGHRSVSWYQQTPGQGLQFLFEYFSETQRNKGNFPGRFSGRQFSNSRSEMNVSTLELGDSALYLCASKARQDTYEQYFGPGTRLTVT.

As for this clone: One junction end disagrees with the germline gene, perhaps due to a read error. The chain is built from TRBV28 and TRBJ2-7; D gene uncertain. Germline CDR1 reads MDHEN; CDR2 reads SYDVKM. The CDR3 is 13 amino acids. The CDR3 spells CASSSPPTPAGDF. CDR3 nucleotide sequence: TGTGCCAGCAGTTCACCGCCAACTCCGGCAGGTGACTTC. Complete variable domain (other parts from reference TRBV28 and TRBJ2-7): DVKVTQSSRYLVKRTGEKVFLECVQDMDHENMFWYRQDPGLGLRLIYFSYDVKMKEKGDIPEGYSVSREKKERFSLILESASTNQTSMYLCASSSPPTPAGDFGPGTRLTVT.

The chain is built from TRBV11-1 and TRBJ2-5, with 10 positions matching TRBD1. The germline gives CDR1 SGHAT, CDR2 FQDESV (reference sequence). The CDR3 contains 15 residues. Trimming cost V 0 bases and J 5 bases; bases outside gene matches: 3. The chain's CDR3 is CASSLAPTGGETQYF. The CDR3 DNA reads as TGTGCCAGCAGCTTAGCGCCGACAGGGGGCGAGACCCAGTACTTC.

The J gene is TRBJ1-6, the V gene TRBV23-1; weak D call: TRBD1 (6 bases). TRBV23-1 is an open reading frame, and its role is uncertain. The CDR3 runs 14 residues. The V gene lost 5 bases and the J gene lost 7 bases, with 12 bases spanning the gap. CDR3 amino acids: CASSSMGANSPLHF. The DNA for the CDR3 is TGCGCCAGCAGTTCGATGGGGGCGAATTCACCCCTCCACTTT.

The V call is TRBV6-5, the J call TRBJ1-6, with D perhaps matching TRBD1 (5 bases). Trimming took 6 bases from V and 7 from J, leaving 16 bases between them. From germline, CDR1 is MNHEY and CDR2 SVGAGI. The CDR3 consists of 15 residues. The CDR3 reads CASRQRTLTNSPLHF. CDR3 coding DNA: TGTGCCAGCAGGCAGAGGACACTCACCAATTCACCCCTCCACTTT.

This clone came up a few times. The rearrangement links TRBV28 to TRBJ2-7; tentative D call: TRBD2 (5 bases). The CDR3 is 14 amino acids. V lost 7 bases to trimming and J lost 5 bases, with 18 bases between them. From germline, CDR1 is MDHEN and CDR2 SYDVKM. In nucleotides, the CDR3 is TGTGCCAGCATGGGTGGGAGTTCTTTTCACGAGCAGTACTTC. Its translation: CASMGGSSFHEQYF.

V gene TRBV27 combines with J gene TRBJ2-5, with 8 bases lining up with TRBD1. CDR3 length: 14 amino acids. The germline V gene has CDR1 MNHEY and CDR2 SMNVEV (reference sequence). V was pared by 6 bases and J by 4 bases, with 7 bases of the junction left unmatched. CDR3 sequence reads: CASRMTRGLETQYF. The CDR3 DNA follows: TGTGCCAGCAGAATGACCAGGGGGCTAGAGACCCAGTACTTC.

The chain joins TRBV11-2 to TRBJ1-2; TRBD1 aligns across 8 bases. V was clipped by 5 bases and J by 8 bases; unmatched bases: 13. CDR1 is SGHAT and CDR2 is FQNNGV in the germline V gene. The CDR3 is 15 residues long. The CDR3 is CASSPRQGPVGGYTF. The CDR3, as DNA: TGTGCCAGCAGCCCGAGACAGGGGCCAGTGGGAGGCTACACCTTC. Together with reference TRBV11-2 and TRBJ1-2, the CDR3 gives the full variable domain: EAGVAQSPRYKIIEKRQSVAFWCNPISGHATLYWYQQILGQGPKLLIQFQNNGVVDDSQLPKDRFSAERLKGVDSTLKIQPAKLEDSAVYLCASSPRQGPVGGYTFGSGTRLTVV.

This chain connects TRBV5-1 to TRBJ2-6, with a possible D match to TRBD2 (6 bases). The germline gives CDR1 SGHRS, CDR2 YFSETQ. V lost 4 bases to trimming and J lost 0 bases, with 20 bases between them. The CDR3 is 19 amino acids. The DNA for the CDR3 is TGCGCCAGCAGCCCGACCGCGGGACTCCAATACTCTGGGGCCAACGTCCTGACTTTC. Protein product: CASSPTAGLQYSGANVLTF. Together with reference TRBV5-1 and TRBJ2-6, the CDR3 gives the full variable domain: KAGVTQTPRYLIKTRGQQVTLSCSPISGHRSVSWYQQTPGQGLQFLFEYFSETQRNKGNFPGRFSGRQFSNSRSEMNVSTLELGDSALYLCASSPTAGLQYSGANVLTFGAGSRLTVL.

The chain couples TRBV4-1 to TRBJ2-5, with 14 bases lining up with TRBD2. This CDR3 has 16 residues. Germline trimming cut 4 bases from V and 2 bases from J; bases unmatched to any gene: 3. In germline, CDR1 is MGHRA, CDR2 YSYEKL. For the CDR3, the DNA is TGCGCCAGCAGCCCGGGACTAGCGGGAGAGCAAGAGACCCAGTACTTC. Its translation: CASSPGLAGEQETQYF.

The chain combines TRBV7-9 with TRBJ2-5, with TRBD2 identical over 7 bases. The CDR3 contains 14 residues. The V gene end was trimmed by 7 bases and the J gene end by 5 bases; junction bases not matched to a gene: 10. Per the germline V gene, CDR1 is SEHNR and CDR2 is FQNEAQ (reference sequence). The CDR3 here is CASIRSGIGETQYF. The CDR3 DNA sequence: TGTGCCAGCATCCGAAGCGGGATTGGTGAGACCCAGTACTTC.

This clone was observed a few times. The chain uses TRBV5-4 and TRBJ2-6; tentatively, D is TRBD2 (5 bases). The CDR3 totals 18 residues. Trimming removed 4 bases at V and 1 base at J, with 18 bases between. Looked up from germline, CDR1 is SGHNT and CDR2 is YYREEE (reference sequence). DNA of the CDR3: TGTGCCAGCAGCCCCGGACTCAATGGCGGATCTGGGGCCAACGTCCTGACTTTC. This sequence encodes CASSPGLNGGSGANVLTF.

This clone occurred a few times. The CDR3 loop reads CSVASRANTEAFF. In DNA, the CDR3 is TGCAGCGTTGCATCCCGAGCCAACACTGAAGCTTTCTTT. The J gene is TRBJ1-1, the V gene TRBV29-1; no clear D gene. The CDR3 loop spans 13 amino acids. V was trimmed by 4 bases and J by 2 bases, leaving 11 bases between them. Germline lookup yields CDR1 SQVTM and CDR2 ANQGSEA.

This clone has only a few counts. The chain recombines TRBV7-2 with TRBJ1-1; a possible D gene is TRBD1 (5 bases). V gave up 3 bases and J gave up 1 base, with 9 bases separating them. Germline assignment: CDR1 SGHTA and CDR2 FQGNSA. The CDR3 runs 14 residues. CDR3 DNA: TGTGCCAGCAGCTTCGATCAGGGGAACACTGAAGCTTTCTTT. It encodes CASSFDQGNTEAFF.

V usage is TRBV7-2 and J usage is TRBJ2-3; 11 bases are a match to TRBD2. Looked up from germline, CDR1 is SGHTA and CDR2 is FQGNSA. V shed 2 bases, J shed 4 bases, and the junction held 5 bases outside the gene matches. CDR3 length: 16 residues. CDR3 amino acids: CASSLRLAGGSDTQYF. The CDR3 nucleotides read TGTGCCAGCAGCTTACGGCTAGCGGGAGGCTCAGATACGCAGTATTTT.

The table lists this clone with a count of one. The CDR3 DNA reads as TGTGCCAGTAGTATACCCTTTGGGACTAGCGGGAGTTACGAGCAGTACTTC. This encodes CASSIPFGTSGSYEQYF. This rearrangement joins TRBV19 to TRBJ2-7; 14 nucleotides align to TRBD2. Trimming at V came to 2 bases and at J to 4 bases, leaving 7 bases not matched to a gene. CDR1 is LNHDA, CDR2 SQIVND, per germline (reference sequence). There are 17 residues in the CDR3.

This chain uses TRBV9 with TRBJ1-5; D is possibly TRBD1 (6 bases). Between the trimmed V and J ends, which lost 0 bases and 11 bases, there was a span of 15 bases. The CDR3 is made up of 14 amino acids. Germline CDR1 SGDLS, CDR2 YYNGEE. CDR3 sequence reads: CASSVATTEGAQHF. CDR3 DNA: TGTGCCAGCAGCGTAGCTACTACAGAGGGGGCCCAGCATTTT.

The chain links TRBV7-7 to TRBJ1-4; TRBD1 matches at 9 bases. The CDR3 length is 14 residues. The V gene's germline CDR1 is SSHAT and CDR2 FNYEAQ (reference sequence). With V trimmed by 5 bases and J by 6 bases, 4 bases remained unmatched. The CDR3 spells CASSLGTGHEKLFF. In DNA form, the CDR3 reads TGTGCCAGCAGCCTCGGGACAGGGCATGAAAAACTGTTTTTT.

The chain has TRBV5-8 and TRBJ2-5; weak D call: TRBD1 (6 bases). Trimming took off 4 bases at V and 1 base at J, with 14 bases between the two ends. CDR1 and CDR2 from the germline V gene are SGHTS and YDEGEE. The CDR3 is 15 amino acids. CDR3 DNA sequence: TGTGCCAGCAGCACCGCGGACAGCCTCCAAGAGACCCAGTACTTC. Translated, it gives CASSTADSLQETQYF.

This clone has just a few counts. The chain employs TRBV10-3 and TRBJ1-1; D is perhaps TRBD1 (6 bases). The CDR3 consists of 15 residues. V was clipped by 0 bases and J by 3 bases, with 11 bases between them. CDR1 and CDR2 (germline): ENHRY, SYGVKD. This CDR3 is CAISESPGVDTEAFF. In nucleotides, the CDR3 is TGTGCCATCAGTGAGTCGCCAGGGGTAGACACTGAAGCTTTCTTT.

The V call is TRBV28, the J call TRBJ1-5; no definite D call. There are 13 residues in the CDR3. Per the germline V gene, CDR1 is MDHEN and CDR2 is SYDVKM. With 1 base removed from V and 7 bases from J, the gap between germline ends came to 8 bases. CDR3 DNA: TGTGCCAGCAGTTTATTGAGTTACCAGCCCCAGCATTTT. It translates to CASSLLSYQPQHF.

This chain joins TRBV5-1 and TRBJ2-1; TRBD2 might be the D (5 bases). CDR3 length: 14 amino acids. The germline CDR1 and CDR2 sequences are SGHRS and YFSETQ. V was shortened by 4 bases and J by 3 bases, with 11 bases between the two germline ends. The CDR3, as DNA: TGCGCCAGCAGCCCGGACTGGAACTACAATGAGCAGTTCTTC. It encodes CASSPDWNYNEQFF.

The V call is TRBV6-1, the J call TRBJ2-6; D remains ambiguous. The CDR3 is 13 residues long. The germline V gene has CDR1 MNHNS and CDR2 SASEGT. Trimming removed 7 bases from V and 4 bases from J, with 8 bases in between. This CDR3 is CASKQSGANVLTF. In DNA, the CDR3 is TGTGCCAGCAAGCAATCGGGGGCCAACGTCCTGACTTTC.

The chain carries TRBV9 and TRBJ2-3; 12 nucleotides match TRBD2. V was clipped by 0 bases and J by 6 bases; unmatched bases: 2. The CDR3 extends over 15 amino acids. The germline V gene encodes CDR1 SGDLS and CDR2 YYNGEE. The CDR3 DNA sequence: TGTGCCAGCAGCGTAGGACTAGCGGGAGAGGATACGCAGTATTTT. Amino acids: CASSVGLAGEDTQYF.

The genes are TRBV19 and TRBJ2-1; no reliable D call. The germline V gene has CDR1 LNHDA and CDR2 SQIVND (reference sequence). The CDR3 length is 15 residues. V was clipped by 4 bases and J by 0 bases, with 10 bases between them. CDR3 DNA sequence: TGTGCCAGTAGTACCATGGTGAGCTCCTACAATGAGCAGTTCTTC. This sequence encodes CASSTMVSSYNEQFF.

This clone was detected only a few times. CDR3 amino acids: CASSGQGAGTEAFF. CDR3 DNA: TGTGCCAGCAGTGGACAGGGGGCGGGGACTGAAGCTTTCTTT. The rearrangement joins TRBV6-5 to TRBJ1-1; 11 positions match TRBD1. In germline, CDR1 is MNHEY, CDR2 SVGAGI. V shed 5 bases and J 5 bases; nucleotides not matched to a gene: 4. This CDR3 has 14 amino acids.

The rearrangement joins TRBV9 to TRBJ2-1; 12 bases are shared with TRBD2. Germline V gene lookup returns CDR1 SGDLS and CDR2 YYNGEE. V gave up 4 bases and J gave up 6 bases; unmatched junction bases: 5. The CDR3 is 15 residues long. CDR3: CASSPTSGSINEQFF. In DNA, the CDR3 is TGTGCCAGCAGCCCGACTAGCGGGAGTATCAATGAGCAGTTCTTC.